A selection of T cell receptor beta chains follows, all from one sample in a study of metastatic and nonmetastatic thyroid tumors. Via MiXCR, TCRdb re-called the PCR reads. Among some 55,000 clones listed, 20% were seen once. The sequenced sample consisted of blood. The source is a female donor with papillary thyroid cancer or a benign thyroid nodule (not recorded which). Some clones in this sample may be carry-over from other donors' samples. Both conserved end residues are part of each CDR3. Each record gives: V gene, clone size, D gene, J gene, CDR3 protein, CDR3 DNA. A D gene is named only where the DNA matches it firmly. The size of a clone is reported for some rows only, either as once, few or many, or as a class for expanded clones.

V: TRBV27; size: many; D: .; J: TRBJ1-2; CDR3: CASRGWPHYGYTF; DNA: TGTGCCAGCAGGGGGTGGCCTCACTATGGCTACACCTTC
V: TRBV9; size: .; D: .; J: TRBJ2-7; CDR3: CPSSLFLQGEQYF; DNA: TGTCCCAGCAGCCTCTTTCTGCAGGGCGAGCAGTACTTC
V: TRBV28; size: many; D: .; J: TRBJ2-7; CDR3: CASRPVGATYEQYF; DNA: TGTGCCAGCAGGCCTGTCGGAGCCACTTACGAGCAGTACTTC
V: TRBV11-2; size: many; D: .; J: TRBJ2-7; CDR3: CASSLDLTSYEQYF; DNA: TGTGCCAGCAGCTTAGATCTGACTTCCTACGAGCAGTACTTC
V: TRBV19; size: many; D: TRBD1; J: TRBJ2-7; CDR3: CASSPYRDRAPEQYF; DNA: TGTGCCAGTAGTCCCTACCGGGACAGGGCTCCCGAGCAGTACTTC
V: TRBV20-1; size: many; D: TRBD1; J: TRBJ1-2; CDR3: CSAPDRIYGYTF; DNA: TGCAGTGCCCCGGACAGGATCTATGGCTACACCTTC
V: TRBV6-2/TRBV6-3; size: many; D: .; J: TRBJ2-1; CDR3: CASSYRVRGQCWRPYNEQFF; DNA: TGTGCCAGCAGTTACCGAGTCAGGGGTCAATGTTGGCGGCCTTACAATGAGCAGTTCTTC
V: TRBV6-1; size: once; D: .; J: TRBJ2-2; CDR3: CASRTGSAGELVF; DNA: TGTGCCAGCCGTACAGGGTCGGCAGGGGAGCTGGTATTT
V: TRBV5-6; size: many; D: TRBD2; J: TRBJ2-7; CDR3: CASSGRAGGPSYEQYF; DNA: TGTGCCAGCAGCGGGCGGGCGGGAGGGCCATCCTACGAGCAGTACTTC
V: TRBV20-1; size: many; D: TRBD1; J: TRBJ1-2; CDR3: CSARPGQVLVNYGYTF; DNA: TGCAGTGCTAGGCCGGGACAGGTATTGGTTAACTATGGCTACACCTTC
V: TRBV24-1; size: many; D: .; J: TRBJ2-2; CDR3: CATSEGTVNTGELFF; DNA: TGTGCCACCAGTGAGGGGACGGTGAACACCGGGGAGCTGTTTTTT
V: TRBV19; size: many; D: TRBD2; J: TRBJ2-2; CDR3: CASSPRLAANTGELFF; DNA: TGTGCCAGTAGTCCCAGACTAGCGGCGAACACCGGGGAGCTGTTTTTT
V: TRBV24-1; size: many; D: TRBD2; J: TRBJ2-3; CDR3: CATSDQTSGRAADTQYF; DNA: TGTGCCACCAGTGATCAGACTAGCGGGAGGGCAGCAGATACGCAGTATTTT
V: TRBV11-3; size: many; D: .; J: TRBJ2-1; CDR3: CASRAQGGEQFF; DNA: TGTGCCAGCAGAGCACAGGGCGGTGAGCAGTTCTTC
V: TRBV10-3; size: many; D: TRBD1; J: TRBJ1-1; CDR3: CAITSGQSTEAFF; DNA: TGTGCCATCACCTCGGGACAGAGCACTGAAGCTTTCTTT
V: TRBV15; size: many; D: .; J: TRBJ2-3; CDR3: CATSRGTRTDTQYF; DNA: TGTGCCACCAGCCGGGGGACCCGCACAGATACGCAGTATTTT
V: TRBV12-5; size: .; D: .; J: TRBJ2-1; CDR3: CASGLGFQQGGGERFF; DNA: TGTGCTAGTGGTTTGGGATTCCAACAGGGTGGGGGTGAGCGGTTCTTC
V: TRBV5-1; size: many; D: .; J: TRBJ2-5; CDR3: CASSLGGSETQYF; DNA: TGCGCCAGCAGCTTGGGGGGCTCGGAGACCCAGTACTTC
V: TRBV25-1; size: .; D: .; J: TRBJ2-7; CDR3: CASSETGVALPYDLYF; DNA: TGTGCCAGCAGTGAAACTGGAGTAGCGCTTCCCTACGACCTGTACTTC
V: TRBV19; size: .; D: .; J: TRBJ2-2; CDR3: CASSRVACNTGELFF; DNA: TGTGCCAGTAGTAGGGTGGCGTGTAACACCGGGGAGCTGTTTTTT